This TCR beta chain is from a study of shared clonotypes between healthy human individuals. As for the study in general: Donors had three CD4 naive, three CD4 memory, two CD8 naive and one CD8 memory plate apiece. General study results and limits: A reduction in generation probabilities was seen for non-shared clonotypes relative to those shared by all four donors.

Notes on this clone: What it recognizes is unknown.

The data were produced by immunoSEQ multiplex PCR, yet TCRdb's version contains in-frame clones alone and is incomplete. Of around 2.5 million clones detected, over 85% appear once; the ten largest clones hold roughly 0.36%. The CDR3 has 17 amino acids. V trimming: 4 bases; J trimming: 6 bases; junction bases outside the gene matches: 17. The germline V gene has CDR1 SEHNR and CDR2 FQNEAQ (reference sequence). The V gene is TRBV7-9, the J gene TRBJ1-2, with TRBD1 matching 7 bases. This receptor was identified in a man aged 18 to 29 in good health. Some clones in this sample may be carry-over from other donors' samples. The sample consisted of naive CD4+ T cells from PBMCs. Subset in this sample: CD45RA+ positively selected. CDR3 sequence: CASSSTPGQPLWHGYTF. CDR3 nucleotide sequence: TGTGCCAGCAGCTCCACCCCGGGACAGCCCCTGTGGCATGGCTACACCTTC. Full variable domain (outside the CDR3, taken from reference TRBV7-9 and TRBJ1-2): DTGVSQNPRHKITKRGQNVTFRCDPISEHNRLYWYRQTLGQGPEFLTYFQNEAQLEKSRLLSDRFSAERPKGSFSTLEIQRTEQGDSAMYLCASSSTPGQPLWHGYTFGSGTRLTVV.